Listed below are T cell receptor beta chains from one sample, sequenced in a study of a mutant IDH1 vaccine in newly diagnosed glioma. Clones were sequenced by immunoSEQ multiplex PCR, and TCRdb holds only the in-frame ones, with some missing. The sample carries about 30,000 clones, approximately 80% recorded once. The sequencing here drew on PBMCs, taken from a glioma patient treated with radiotherapy, temozolomide or both. These receptors came from a young man with glioma. CDR3s include the opening cysteine and the closing phenylalanine or tryptophan. A D gene is named only where the DNA matches it firmly. For some rows the clone size is stated as once, few or many, or as a class when expanded; others skip it.

>TRBV19|.|.|TRBJ1-1
CASSGMNTEAFF
TGTGCCAGTTCAGGGATGAACACTGAAGCTTTCTTT
>TRBV7-8|.|TRBD2|TRBJ2-3
CASSPLRGLAGTDTQYF
TGTGCCAGCAGCCCGCTCCGGGGACTAGCGGGCACAGATACGCAGTATTTT
>TRBV18|.|.|TRBJ2-7
CASSPREGEPEQYF
TGTGCCAGCTCACCCAGAGAGGGGGAACCCGAGCAGTACTTC
>TRBV18|.|TRBD1|TRBJ2-1
CASSPGQISYNEQFF
TGTGCCAGCTCACCGGGACAGATCTCCTACAATGAGCAGTTCTTC
>TRBV14|.|.|TRBJ1-1
CASSQDVLGIYTEAFF
TGTGCCAGCAGCCAAGATGTCTTAGGGATTTACACTGAAGCTTTCTTT
>TRBV11-2|.|.|TRBJ2-7
CASNREGRREYF
TGTGCCAGCAACAGAGAGGGCCGACGCGAGTACTTC
>TRBV19|.|.|TRBJ2-2
CASKALNTGELFF
TGTGCCAGTAAAGCATTGAACACCGGGGAGCTGTTTTTT
>TRBV10-3|.|.|TRBJ1-2
CAITGEGYGYTF
TGTGCCATCACGGGAGAAGGGTATGGCTACACCTTC
>TRBV13|.|.|TRBJ1-2
CASSPGPGNYYGYTF
TGTGCCAGCAGCCCGGGCCCCGGAAACTACTATGGCTACACCTTC
>TRBV6-1|.|.|TRBJ1-4
CASSEGLTVVEKLFF
TGTGCCAGCAGTGAAGGCCTGACAGTAGTTGAAAAACTGTTTTTT
>TRBV6-1|.|.|TRBJ2-5
CASSSGETQYF
TGTGCCAGCAGTTCGGGGGAGACCCAGTACTTC
>TRBV7-6|.|.|TRBJ1-1
CASSLEAGKITEAFF
TGTGCCAGCAGCTTAGAGGCAGGCAAAATCACTGAAGCTTTCTTT
>TRBV5-1|.|.|TRBJ2-7
CASSEYYEQYF
TGCGCCAGCAGCGAATACTACGAGCAGTACTTC
>TRBV5-1|.|TRBD1|TRBJ2-7
CASSLALTGIHEQYF
TGCGCCAGCAGCTTGGCTCTGACAGGGATCCACGAGCAGTACTTC
>TRBV15|.|.|TRBJ1-1
CATSRDTGFEAFF
TGTGCCACCAGCAGAGATACGGGATTCGAAGCTTTCTTT
>TRBV19|medium-sized|.|TRBJ2-4
CASSMKEVTTLAKNIQYF
TGTGCCAGTAGTATGAAGGAGGTTACGACCCTAGCCAAAAACATTCAGTACTTC
>TRBV7-2|once|.|TRBJ2-3
CASRVVGTQYF
TGTGCCAGCAGGGTGGTGGGAACGCAGTATTTT
>TRBV18|few|.|TRBJ2-7
CASSNGPRDEQYF
TGTGCCAGCTCCAACGGGCCAAGGGACGAGCAGTACTTC
>TRBV5-6|.|TRBD2|TRBJ2-5
CASSLLREGRGTQYF
TGTGCCAGCAGCTTGCTTCGGGAGGGCCGAGGGACCCAGTACTTC
>TRBV19|.|TRBD1|TRBJ1-5
CATRSDRAGLDSNQPQHF
TGTGCCACCAGATCGGACAGGGCAGGGCTTGATAGCAATCAGCCCCAGCATTTT
>TRBV5-4|.|TRBD2|TRBJ2-1
CASSLDQASGGGKQFF
TGTGCCAGCAGCTTGGATCAGGCTAGCGGGGGGGGAAAACAGTTCTTC
>TRBV7-7|.|TRBD1|TRBJ2-2
CASRATGNSGELFF
TGTGCCAGCAGAGCGACAGGGAACTCCGGGGAGCTGTTTTTT
>TRBV9|.|TRBD1|TRBJ2-7
CASSPEPETGEQYF
TGTGCCAGCAGCCCCGAACCCGAGACAGGGGAGCAGTACTTC
>TRBV4-2|.|.|TRBJ2-7
CASSQGYPGYEQYF
TGTGCCAGCAGCCAAGGGTACCCAGGGTACGAGCAGTACTTC
>TRBV7-9|.|TRBD2|TRBJ2-1
CASSSFSGSSYNEQFF
TGTGCCAGCAGCTCCTTCAGCGGGAGCTCCTACAATGAGCAGTTCTTC
>TRBV27|.|.|TRBJ1-5
CASSLSTRGGFQPQHF
TGTGCCAGCAGTTTATCGACCCGGGGGGGTTTTCAGCCCCAGCATTTT
>TRBV5-6|.|.|TRBJ1-1
CASSALQGLTEAFF
TGTGCCAGCAGCGCGTTGCAGGGTTTGACTGAAGCTTTCTTT
>TRBV5-1|.|.|TRBJ2-7
CASSLIGRLYEQYF
TGCGCCAGCAGCTTGATTGGCAGGCTCTACGAGCAGTACTTC
>TRBV18|.|.|TRBJ2-5
CASSPKETQYF
TGTGCCAGCTCACCAAAAGAGACCCAGTACTTC
>TRBV30|few|TRBD1|TRBJ2-7
CAWSLQLDRADYEQYF
TGTGCCTGGAGTCTCCAATTAGACAGGGCCGACTACGAGCAGTACTTC
>TRBV28|.|.|TRBJ1-1
CASSNPWDTEAFF
TGTGCCAGCAGTAACCCCTGGGACACTGAAGCTTTCTTT
>TRBV4-1|.|TRBD2|TRBJ2-1
CASSQVGFGLAGKNEQFF
TGCGCCAGCAGCCAAGTCGGATTCGGACTAGCGGGAAAGAATGAGCAGTTCTTC
>TRBV5-3|.|.|TRBJ1-2
CARSFSGLNGYTF
TGTGCCAGAAGCTTTTCAGGGTTAAATGGCTACACCTTC
>TRBV28|.|.|TRBJ1-1
CASSSLGYTEAFF
TGTGCCAGCAGTTCACTTGGGTATACTGAAGCTTTCTTT